This T cell receptor beta chain was sequenced during a study of cytomegalovirus exposure and HLA in healthy donors. As for the study in general: HLA-typed donors were the source of approximately 80 million unique TCRs, which an early data release held. Whole-study results and caveats: Reportedly, TCR beta sequences accurately predicted HLA-A and HLA-B alleles in most subjects. A later look showed TCR association rates differing by HLA locus, highest for DRB1 and lowest for HLA-C.

Worth noting for this clone: What it binds is not known.

The germline V gene has CDR1 SQVTM and CDR2 ANQGSEA. J lost 4 bases, V lost 6 bases, and 4 bases had no gene match. This CDR3 contains 13 residues. PCR used 60 Vbeta primers and 13 Jbeta primers. Sequencing used immunoSEQ multiplex PCR; TCRdb keeps in-frame clones, though not all of them. Of around 99,000 clones in the sample, 65% to 85% were seen once. The material sequenced was PBMCs. The clonotype originates from a man in his forties or fifties in good health and CMV-seronegative. The chain uses TRBV29-1 and TRBJ2-3, with 10 bases identical to TRBD1. The CDR3 sequence is CSVGTGAPDTQYF. The CDR3 nucleotides are TGCAGCGTAGGGACAGGGGCTCCAGATACGCAGTATTTT.